Reported below is one T cell receptor beta chain. Profiling relied on immunoSEQ multiplex PCR, and the TCRdb table lists in-frame clones only, not all of them. The sample lists roughly 110,000 clones; around 85% were seen once. This record belongs to a study of blood T cell repertoires in COVID-19. Study as a whole: Sites in the United States, Italy and Spain provided acute and convalescent COVID-19 samples.

Trimming cost V 5 bases and J 4 bases; bases outside gene matches: 2. Germline loops: CDR1 MNHEY, CDR2 SVGAGI. The CDR3 runs to 13 residues. The clonotype originates from a man in his fifties or sixties with acute or convalescent COVID-19. The rearrangement links TRBV6-5 to TRBJ1-2, with 9 bases fitting TRBD1. Sequences were obtained from peripheral blood. The CDR3 DNA reads TGTGCCAGCAGTCTGGACAGGGGCTATGGCTACACCTTC. Amino acid sequence: CASSLDRGYGYTF.